The 25 T cell receptor beta chains listed next were all sequenced from one sample in a study of shared clonotypes between healthy human individuals. Generated by immunoSEQ multiplex PCR, the TCRdb table keeps only in-frame clones and is missing some. Here the sample spans approximately 1.5 million clones, about 98.5% being singletons. The specimen sequenced was naive CD4+ T cells sorted from blood. Subset of the sample: CD45RA+ positively selected. Source of these receptors: a man aged 30-40 years in good health.

This clone was recorded once. This chain joins TRBV5-1 and TRBJ1-4; a possible D gene is TRBD1 (5 bases). Per germline, CDR1 SGHRS and CDR2 YFSETQ. The CDR3 sequence is 16 residues long. The germline V and J ends were trimmed by 3 bases and 2 bases, with 14 bases remaining between them. CDR3 amino acids: CASSSGPVGTNEKLFF. The DNA of the CDR3 is TGCGCCAGCAGCTCGGGACCGGTCGGGACTAATGAAAAACTGTTTTTT.

The chain carries TRBV7-9 and TRBJ1-4; no clear D. Trimming removed 2 bases from V and 0 bases from J, with 10 bases in between. This CDR3 comprises 16 residues. Germline V gene sequence: CDR1 SEHNR, CDR2 FQNEAQ (reference sequence). CDR3 sequence (DNA): TGTGCCAGCAGCTTATTTTGGACTCCAACTAATGAAAAACTGTTTTTT. Its translation is CASSLFWTPTNEKLFF.

The chain is built from TRBV29-1 and TRBJ2-2; 12 bases map to TRBD2. This CDR3 contains 16 residues. Per germline, CDR1 SQVTM and CDR2 ANQGSEA. V was clipped by 4 bases and J by 6 bases; unmatched bases: 9. The CDR3 region has the DNA TGCAGCGTTGGCGAGACTAGCGGGAGACGTCCCGGGGAGCTGTTTTTT. Protein: CSVGETSGRRPGELFF.

The V call is TRBV10-3, the J call TRBJ1-2, with 8 bases that match TRBD1. Germline values: CDR1 ENHRY, CDR2 SYGVKD. The trim removed 11 bases at V and 4 bases at J, leaving 9 bases unmatched. CDR3 length: 13 residues. This CDR3 is CAARTGQAYGYTF. CDR3 DNA sequence: TGTGCCGCAAGGACAGGGCAGGCCTATGGCTACACCTTC.

V is TRBV11-2 and J is TRBJ2-2; no clear D. The CDR3 consists of 12 residues. Germline V lookup: CDR1 SGHAT, CDR2 FQNNGV. Deletions cut 6 bases from V and 7 bases from J, with 9 bases between. CDR3 loop: CASRGVIGELFF. In nucleotides, the CDR3 is TGTGCCAGCAGGGGCGTAATCGGGGAGCTGTTTTTT.

V and J are TRBV28 and TRBJ1-5; D unresolved. Germline CDR1 MDHEN, CDR2 SYDVKM. V gave up 2 bases and J gave up 3 bases, with 14 bases separating them. The CDR3 is made up of 16 amino acids. CDR3 in amino acids: CASSLDFAGNNQPQHF. CDR3 DNA: TGTGCCAGCAGTTTAGACTTCGCAGGCAACAATCAGCCCCAGCATTTT.

The chain recombines TRBV15 with TRBJ2-7; unclear D gene. The CDR3 is 15 residues long. The germline V gene encodes CDR1 LNHNV and CDR2 YYDKDF (reference sequence). Trimming shortened V by 0 bases and J by 2 bases, and 11 bases separated the two germline ends. For the CDR3, the DNA is TGTGCCACCAGCAGAGATCCGGCCAGCACCTACGAGCAGTACTTC. Translated: CATSRDPASTYEQYF.

The gene calls are TRBV5-8 and TRBJ1-1, with 10 bases matching TRBD1. The length of the CDR3 is 17 residues. Germline values: CDR1 SGHTS, CDR2 YDEGEE. Trimming took 5 bases from V and 4 from J; bases not matched to a gene: 14. DNA of the CDR3: TGTGCCAGCAGTGTGGGCGACAGGGGGCCGTTGGGCACTGAAGCTTTCTTT. Encoded protein: CASSVGDRGPLGTEAFF.

The J gene is TRBJ1-3, the V gene TRBV11-2, with unresolved D. Germline CDR1 and CDR2: SGHAT and FQNNGV. The V and J ends lost 5 bases and 1 base respectively, with 18 bases between them. The CDR3 is 17 residues long. The CDR3 DNA reads as TGTGCCAGCAGCCCCGGACTACGTCCGAATTCTGGAAACACCATATATTTT. Its translation is CASSPGLRPNSGNTIYF.

The rearrangement joins TRBV19 to TRBJ2-7; D might be TRBD1 (5 bases). V shed 0 bases and J shed 0 bases, with 12 bases lying between them. Germline lookup yields CDR1 LNHDA and CDR2 SQIVND (reference sequence). This CDR3 is built from 16 residues. The CDR3 loop reads CASSIETGPYSYEQYF. The CDR3 DNA is TGTGCCAGTAGTATAGAAACAGGCCCCTACTCCTACGAGCAGTACTTC.

V and J are TRBV28 and TRBJ2-7, with TRBD2 identical over 7 bases. Trimming cost V 4 bases and J 0 bases; bases outside gene matches: 3. The CDR3 consists of 14 residues. Germline lookup yields CDR1 MDHEN and CDR2 SYDVKM. CDR3 sequence reads: CASSSREDSYEQYF. For the CDR3, the DNA is TGTGCCAGCAGTTCCCGGGAGGACTCCTACGAGCAGTACTTC.

J is TRBJ2-1 and V is TRBV15; no clear D. Looked up from germline, CDR1 is LNHNV and CDR2 is YYDKDF (reference sequence). Trimming cost V 7 bases and J 2 bases, with 9 bases left between them. This CDR3 has 13 residues. This chain's CDR3 is CATNSEPYNEQFF. In DNA, the CDR3 is TGTGCCACCAACAGTGAACCCTACAATGAGCAGTTCTTC.

The V and J genes are TRBV9 and TRBJ2-7; 13 bases agree with TRBD2. The J segment lost 5 bases and the V segment lost 3 bases, leaving 8 bases of the junction unmatched. The CDR3 length is 16 residues. Germline CDR1 is SGDLS and CDR2 is YYNGEE. The DNA of the CDR3 is TGTGCCAGCAGCGCAAGGTCCGGACTAGCGGGAGACGAGCAGTACTTC. Residues: CASSARSGLAGDEQYF.

This clone was recorded only once. DNA of the CDR3: TGTGCCAGCAGAAAACGACTAGGGGAGACCCAGTACTTC. Protein sequence: CASRKRLGETQYF. The rearrangement links TRBV5-5 to TRBJ2-5; D may be TRBD2 (6 bases). V gave up 5 bases and J gave up 5 bases, with 13 bases separating them. This CDR3 has 13 amino acids. Germline V gene lookup returns CDR1 SGHKS and CDR2 YYEKEE (reference sequence). Based on the CDR3 plus reference TRBV5-5 and TRBJ2-5, the full variable domain is DAGVTQSPTHLIKTRGQQVTLRCSPISGHKSVSWYQQVLGQGPQFIFQYYEKEERGRGNFPDRFSARQFPNYSSELNVNALLLGDSALYLCASRKRLGETQYFGPGTRLLVL.

The V call is TRBV28, the J call TRBJ2-7; TRBD2 might be the D (5 bases). The V end was cut by 9 bases, the J end by 2 bases, with 14 bases between. The CDR3 has 13 residues. In germline, CDR1 is MDHEN, CDR2 SYDVKM. The CDR3 DNA follows: TGTGCCAGTCATTTTTCCGGGGCCTACGAGCAGTACTTC. The encoded protein is CASHFSGAYEQYF. The whole variable domain, remainder taken from reference TRBV28 and TRBJ2-7, is DVKVTQSSRYLVKRTGEKVFLECVQDMDHENMFWYRQDPGLGLRLIYFSYDVKMKEKGDIPEGYSVSREKKERFSLILESASTNQTSMYLCASHFSGAYEQYFGPGTRLTVT.

The gene calls are TRBV5-4 and TRBJ1-1; D not certain. V was shortened by 4 bases and J by 10 bases, with 17 bases between the two germline ends. There are 13 residues in the CDR3. Germline assignment: CDR1 SGHNT and CDR2 YYREEE (reference sequence). The CDR3, as DNA: TGTGCCAGCAGCCCCGACCTCCTGACACCAGCTTTCTTT. It specifies CASSPDLLTPAFF.

The chain combines TRBV5-1 with TRBJ2-1; 9 bases fit TRBD1. This CDR3 is built from 15 residues. Looked up from germline, CDR1 is SGHRS and CDR2 is YFSETQ. V was clipped by 4 bases and J by 5 bases; unmatched bases: 7. The CDR3 coding sequence is TGCGCCAGCAGCATTACAGGGGGCGTCCACAATGAGCAGTTCTTC. It is translated as CASSITGGVHNEQFF.

The rearrangement links TRBV18 to TRBJ2-7; TRBD1 matches at 8 bases. The V gene end was trimmed by 3 bases and the J gene end by 3 bases; junction bases not matched to a gene: 7. The CDR3 is made up of 15 amino acids. Per germline, CDR1 KGHSH and CDR2 LQKENI. CDR3 region: CASSPVRQGFYEQYF. CDR3 nucleotide sequence: TGTGCCAGCTCACCCGTCCGACAGGGGTTCTACGAGCAGTACTTC.

This chain links TRBV5-8 with TRBJ2-7; no clear D gene. Germline V CDR1 and CDR2: SGHTS, YDEGEE. The CDR3 sequence is 14 residues long. V lost 3 bases and J 2 bases, leaving 12 bases between the germline ends. The CDR3 protein is CASSSLDTPYEQYF. In nucleotides, the CDR3 is TGTGCCAGCAGCTCTTTAGACACCCCCTACGAGCAGTACTTC.

The chain has TRBV7-9 and TRBJ2-7; D possibly corresponds to TRBD2 (5 bases). Germline CDR1 reads SEHNR; CDR2 reads FQNEAQ (reference sequence). The CDR3 is made up of 14 amino acids. The V end was cut by 3 bases, the J end by 0 bases, with 9 bases between. CDR3 DNA sequence: TGTGCCAGCAGCTTCCATCGGGACTCCTACGAGCAGTACTTC. The encoded protein is CASSFHRDSYEQYF.

The chain uses TRBV7-9 and TRBJ2-3; D is undetermined. Germline CDR1 SEHNR, CDR2 FQNEAQ (reference sequence). This CDR3 is built from 19 residues. Trimming stripped 0 bases from V and 2 bases from J, with 21 bases between. Here the CDR3 reads CASSLAGSSLISYTDTQYF. CDR3 in DNA: TGTGCCAGCAGCTTAGCTGGTAGTAGCTTGATTTCATACACAGATACGCAGTATTTT.

The chain links TRBV5-5 to TRBJ2-7; 11 bases line up with TRBD2. V dropped 1 base and J dropped 3; count of bases not matched to a gene: 6. The CDR3 is 16 amino acids. Germline values: CDR1 SGHKS, CDR2 YYEKEE (reference sequence). In nucleotides, the CDR3 is TGTGCCAGCAGCTTGACCGGGACTAGCGGCCACTACGAGCAGTACTTC. Translation: CASSLTGTSGHYEQYF.

The V gene is TRBV29-1, the J gene TRBJ2-7, with a possible D match to TRBD2 (5 bases). V was cut by 2 bases and J by 1 base, with 12 bases left in between. The CDR3 runs 14 residues. CDR1 is SQVTM and CDR2 is ANQGSEA in the germline V gene. The CDR3 DNA reads TGCAGCGTTGAACTTCAAACTAGTTCCTACGAGCAGTACTTC. It yields the protein CSVELQTSSYEQYF.

The gene calls are TRBV10-2 and TRBJ1-5, with TRBD1 matching over 7 bases. This CDR3 has 12 residues. Germline V gene lookup returns CDR1 WSHSY and CDR2 SAAADI. V shed 8 bases and J 6 bases; nucleotides not matched to a gene: 4. Written as DNA, the CDR3 is TGCGCCAGCCGGACAGGCGGTCAGCCCCAGCATTTT. It encodes CASRTGGQPQHF.

The CDR3 here is CASSLIAGGPDTQYF. The CDR3 DNA reads as TGTGCCAGCAGCTTGATAGCGGGAGGGCCGGATACGCAGTATTTT. The chain is built from TRBV7-3 and TRBJ2-3; 11 bases fit TRBD2. CDR1 is SGHTA, CDR2 FQGTGA, per germline. V dropped 3 bases and J dropped 6; count of bases not matched to a gene: 5. The CDR3 is 15 residues long.